The present T cell receptor beta chain was sequenced within a study of regulatory and conventional T cells in breast cancer (dated by TCRdb to between 2015 and 2017). The germline V gene specifies SGDLS as CDR1 and YYNGEE as CDR2. Inclusive of the bounding cysteine and phenylalanine, the CDR3 is 13 residues long. With respect to this clonotype: No cognate antigen has been identified for it. No DNA is shown, since the ends of the CDR3 on it are uncertain; the CDR3 is the one TCRdb lists.

Library creation used PCR. The sequencer listed for this sample is Illumina MiSeq. Starting from the raw public reads, TCRdb applied fastp trimming at Q25, assembled clones with MiXCR and retained in-frame beta chains. Each record represents a unique CDR3 protein, reported with the most common genes and DNA among its rows. Present in this sample are 10,000 or so distinct CDR3 sequences, about 35% of which were seen just once. More than 5% of the sample is held by the ten biggest clonotypes. This receptor was identified in a male donor in good health. The receptor chain draws on TRBV9 and TRBJ1-1; the table's D call of TRBD1 was not tested on the DNA. Sequenced: conventional T cells from blood. The CDR3 region has the sequence CASSVGDGTGTFF.